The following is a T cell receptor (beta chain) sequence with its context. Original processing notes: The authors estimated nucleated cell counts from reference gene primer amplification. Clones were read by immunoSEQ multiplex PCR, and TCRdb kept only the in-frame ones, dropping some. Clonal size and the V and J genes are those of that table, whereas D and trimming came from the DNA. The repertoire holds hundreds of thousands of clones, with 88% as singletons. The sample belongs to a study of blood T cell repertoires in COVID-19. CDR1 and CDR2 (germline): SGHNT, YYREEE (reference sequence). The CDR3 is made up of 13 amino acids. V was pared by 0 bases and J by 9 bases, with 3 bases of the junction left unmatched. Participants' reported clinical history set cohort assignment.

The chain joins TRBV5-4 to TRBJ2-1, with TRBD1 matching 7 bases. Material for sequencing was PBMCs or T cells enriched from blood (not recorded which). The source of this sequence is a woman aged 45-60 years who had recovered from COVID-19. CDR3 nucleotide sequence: TGTGCCAGCAGCTTGGGGACAGGCAGTGAGCAGTTCTTC. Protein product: CASSLGTGSEQFF. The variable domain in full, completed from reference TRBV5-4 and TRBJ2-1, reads ETGVTQSPTHLIKTRGQQVTLRCSSQSGHNTVSWYQQALGQGPQFIFQYYREEENGRGNFPPRFSGLQFPNYSSELNVNALELDDSALYLCASSLGTGSEQFFGPGTRLTVL.